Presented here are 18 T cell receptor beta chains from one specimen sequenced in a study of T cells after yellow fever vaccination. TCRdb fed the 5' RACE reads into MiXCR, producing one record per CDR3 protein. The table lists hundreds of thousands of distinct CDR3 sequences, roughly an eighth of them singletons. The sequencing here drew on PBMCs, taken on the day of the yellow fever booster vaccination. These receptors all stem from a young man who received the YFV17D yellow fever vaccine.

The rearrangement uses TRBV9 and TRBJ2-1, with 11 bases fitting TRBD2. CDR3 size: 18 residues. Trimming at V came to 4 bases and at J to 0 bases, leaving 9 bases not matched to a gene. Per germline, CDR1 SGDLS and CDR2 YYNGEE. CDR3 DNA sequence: TGTGCCAGCAGCTATAGTAGCGGGAGGGGTAGCTCCTACAATGAGCAGTTCTTC. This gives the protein CASSYSSGRGSSYNEQFF.

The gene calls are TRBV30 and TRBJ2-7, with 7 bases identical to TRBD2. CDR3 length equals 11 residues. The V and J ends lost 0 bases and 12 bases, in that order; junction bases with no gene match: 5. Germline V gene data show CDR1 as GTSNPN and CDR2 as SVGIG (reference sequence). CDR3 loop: CAWSVIGGVYF. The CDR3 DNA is TGTGCCTGGAGTGTAATTGGGGGGGTGTACTTC.

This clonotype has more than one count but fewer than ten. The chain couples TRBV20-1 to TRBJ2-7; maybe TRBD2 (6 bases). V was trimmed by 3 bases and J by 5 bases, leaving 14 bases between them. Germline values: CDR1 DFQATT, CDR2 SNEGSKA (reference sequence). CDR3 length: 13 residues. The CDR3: CSARTHLANEQYF. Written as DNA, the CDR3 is TGCAGTGCTAGGACCCATCTAGCGAACGAGCAGTACTTC.

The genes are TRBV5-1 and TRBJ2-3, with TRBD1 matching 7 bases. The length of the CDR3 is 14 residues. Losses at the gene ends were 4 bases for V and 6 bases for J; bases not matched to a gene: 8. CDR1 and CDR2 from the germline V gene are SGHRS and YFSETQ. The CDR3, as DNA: TGCGCCAGCAGCACGGACAGGCTCTTGGATACGCAGTATTTT. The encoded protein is CASSTDRLLDTQYF.

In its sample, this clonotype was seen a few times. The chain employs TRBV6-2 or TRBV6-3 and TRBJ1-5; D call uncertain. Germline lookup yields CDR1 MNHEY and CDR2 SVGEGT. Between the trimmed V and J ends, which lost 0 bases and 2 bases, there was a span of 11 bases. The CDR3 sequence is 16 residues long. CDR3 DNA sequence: TGTGCCAGCAGTTACTCATCAACAGAAGGCAATCAGCCCCAGCATTTT. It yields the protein CASSYSSTEGNQPQHF.

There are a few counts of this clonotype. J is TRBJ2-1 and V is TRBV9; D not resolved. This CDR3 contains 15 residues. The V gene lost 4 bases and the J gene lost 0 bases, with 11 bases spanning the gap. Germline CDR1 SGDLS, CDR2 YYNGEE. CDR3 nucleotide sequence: TGTGCCAGCAGCCCACTATTCCCCTCCTACAATGAGCAGTTCTTC. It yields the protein CASSPLFPSYNEQFF. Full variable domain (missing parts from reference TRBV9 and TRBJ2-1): DSGVTQTPKHLITATGQRVTLRCSPRSGDLSVYWYQQSLDQGLQFLIQYYNGEERAKGNILERFSAQQFPDLHSELNLSSLELGDSALYFCASSPLFPSYNEQFFGPGTRLTVL.

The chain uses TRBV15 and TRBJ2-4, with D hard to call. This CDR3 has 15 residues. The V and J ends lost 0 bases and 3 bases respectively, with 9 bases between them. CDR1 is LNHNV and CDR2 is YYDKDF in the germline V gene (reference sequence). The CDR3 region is CATSREQASKNIQYF. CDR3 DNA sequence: TGTGCCACCAGCAGAGAGCAGGCCAGCAAAAACATTCAGTACTTC.

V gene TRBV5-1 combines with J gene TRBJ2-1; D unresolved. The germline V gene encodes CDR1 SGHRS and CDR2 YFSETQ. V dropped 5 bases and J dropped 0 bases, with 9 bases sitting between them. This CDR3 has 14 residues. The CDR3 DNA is TGCGCCAGCAGGGACCTATTCTCCTACAATGAGCAGTTCTTC. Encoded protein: CASRDLFSYNEQFF.

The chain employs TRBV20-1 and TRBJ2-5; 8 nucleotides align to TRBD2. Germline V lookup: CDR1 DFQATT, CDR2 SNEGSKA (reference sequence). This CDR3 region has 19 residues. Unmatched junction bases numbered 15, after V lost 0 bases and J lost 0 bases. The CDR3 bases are TGCAGTGCTAGAGACCCCCGGCGAGGTACTAGCGGACACCAAGAGACCCAGTACTTC. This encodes CSARDPRRGTSGHQETQYF.

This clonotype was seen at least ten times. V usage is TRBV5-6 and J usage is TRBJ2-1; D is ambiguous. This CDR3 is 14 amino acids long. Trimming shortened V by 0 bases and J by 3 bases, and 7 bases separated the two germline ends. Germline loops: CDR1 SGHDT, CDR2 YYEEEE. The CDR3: CASSLVLNYNEQFF. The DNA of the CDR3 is TGTGCCAGCAGCTTGGTTCTTAACTACAATGAGCAGTTCTTC.

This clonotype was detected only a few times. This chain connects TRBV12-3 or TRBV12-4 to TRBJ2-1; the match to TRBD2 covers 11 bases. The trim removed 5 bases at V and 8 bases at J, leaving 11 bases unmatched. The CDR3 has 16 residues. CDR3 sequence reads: CASSQTSGTRGDEQFF. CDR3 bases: TGTGCCAGCAGTCAGACTAGCGGGACGCGGGGGGATGAGCAGTTCTTC.

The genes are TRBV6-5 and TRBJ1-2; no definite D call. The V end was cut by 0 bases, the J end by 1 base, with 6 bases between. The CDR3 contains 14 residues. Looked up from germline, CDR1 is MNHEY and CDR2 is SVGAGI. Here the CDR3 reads CASSYSSLNYGYTF. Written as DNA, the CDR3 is TGTGCCAGCAGTTACTCGAGTCTTAACTATGGCTACACCTTC.

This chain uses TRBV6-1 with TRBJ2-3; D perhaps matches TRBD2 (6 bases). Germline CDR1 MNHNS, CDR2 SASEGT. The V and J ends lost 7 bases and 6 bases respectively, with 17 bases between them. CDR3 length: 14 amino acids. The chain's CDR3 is CASIPGLLGDTQYF. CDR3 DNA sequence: TGTGCCAGCATCCCGGGACTGCTCGGTGATACGCAGTATTTT.

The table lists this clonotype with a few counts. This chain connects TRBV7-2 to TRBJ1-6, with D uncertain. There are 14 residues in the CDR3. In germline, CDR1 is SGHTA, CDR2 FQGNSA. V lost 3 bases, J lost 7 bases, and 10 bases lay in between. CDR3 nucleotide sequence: TGTGCCAGCAGCTTTCGGGGAAAAAATTCACCCCTCCACTTT. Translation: CASSFRGKNSPLHF.

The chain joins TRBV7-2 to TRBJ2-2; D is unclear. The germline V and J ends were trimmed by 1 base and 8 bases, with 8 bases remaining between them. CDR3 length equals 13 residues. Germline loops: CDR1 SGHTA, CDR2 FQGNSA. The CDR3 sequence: CASSLGLGGELFF. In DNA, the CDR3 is TGTGCCAGCAGCTTAGGGCTGGGGGGGGAGCTGTTTTTT.

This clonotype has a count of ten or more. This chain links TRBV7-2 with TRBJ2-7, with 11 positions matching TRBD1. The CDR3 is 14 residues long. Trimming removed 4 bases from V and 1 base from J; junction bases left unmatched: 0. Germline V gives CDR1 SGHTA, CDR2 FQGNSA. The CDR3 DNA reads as TGTGCCAGCAGCTGGGACAGGGGGTCCTACGAGCAGTACTTC. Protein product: CASSWDRGSYEQYF. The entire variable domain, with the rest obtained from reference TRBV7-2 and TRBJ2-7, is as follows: GAGVSQSPSNKVTEKGKDVELRCDPISGHTALYWYRQSLGQGLEFLIYFQGNSAPDKSGLPSDRFSAERTGGSVSTLTIQRTQQEDSAVYLCASSWDRGSYEQYFGPGTRLTVT.

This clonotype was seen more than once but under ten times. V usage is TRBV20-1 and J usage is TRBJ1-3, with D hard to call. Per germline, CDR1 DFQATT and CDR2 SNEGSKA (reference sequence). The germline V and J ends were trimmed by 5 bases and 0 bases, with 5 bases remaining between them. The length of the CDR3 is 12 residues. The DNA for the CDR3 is TGCAGTGCTTATAGCTCTGGAAACACCATATATTTT. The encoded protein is CSAYSSGNTIYF.

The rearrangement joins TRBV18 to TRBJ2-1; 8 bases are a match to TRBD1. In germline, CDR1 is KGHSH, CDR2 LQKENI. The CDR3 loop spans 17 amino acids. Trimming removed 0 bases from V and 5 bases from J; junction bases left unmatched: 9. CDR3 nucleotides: TGTGCCAGCTCACCACCCACCCGGACAGGGACCAACAATGAGCAGTTCTTC. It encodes CASSPPTRTGTNNEQFF.